This T cell receptor beta chain was identified in a study of T-cell memory formation after mild COVID-19. This clonotype turned up a few times. Each CDR3 protein is one row after TCRdb ran MiXCR on the 5' RACE reads. The data hold some 310,000 distinct CDR3 sequences, with about 20% observed a single time. Germline assignment: CDR1 SGHRS and CDR2 YFSETQ. The V end was cut by 7 bases, the J end by 5 bases, with 8 bases between. The CDR3 spans 11 residues. Sequenced sample: PBMCs or a T cell subset sorted from them (not recorded which). V is TRBV5-1 and J is TRBJ2-3; D remains unclear. This receptor was obtained from a man aged 18 to 29 who had mild COVID-19 (a few samples of this study predate the infection). Cell type and time point are not known. CDR3 protein: CASGAGDTQYF. As DNA, the CDR3 is TGCGCCAGCGGAGCCGGAGATACGCAGTATTTT.